Below are 24 T cell receptor beta chains sequenced from a single sample in a study of blood T cells in healthy people across ages. A second PCR, run for about 7 to 11 cycles, used a sample-barcoded 5' primer plus a J-beta primer mix. Using its own MiXCR run on the 5' RACE reads, TCRdb lists one record per CDR3 protein. The table includes over 600,000 distinct CDR3 sequences, approximately 60% detected once. Source material: blood. The receptors come from a man in his forties or fifties in good health.

This rearrangement joins TRBV12-5 to TRBJ2-7, with a tentative D call TRBD1 (6 bases). The CDR3 consists of 16 residues. Trimming left V 3 bases short and J 0 bases short, with 15 bases between. The V gene's germline CDR1 is LGHNT and CDR2 FRNRAP. The CDR3 coding sequence is TGTGCTAGTGGTTTCCCCGACAGGTCACACTCCTACGAGCAGTACTTC. As protein: CASGFPDRSHSYEQYF.

This chain connects TRBV12-3 or TRBV12-4 to TRBJ1-1; D gene ambiguous. The V end was cut by 2 bases, the J end by 6 bases, with 10 bases between. There are 13 residues in the CDR3. DNA of the CDR3: TGTGCCAGCAGTTTAATGGGTTCCTCTGAAGCTTTCTTT. Its translation: CASSLMGSSEAFF.

The chain joins TRBV20-1 to TRBJ2-5, with D unresolved. The J call may be mistaken, given a closer DNA end match to TRBJ2-7. This CDR3 comprises 15 residues. Looked up from germline, CDR1 is DFQATT and CDR2 is SNEGSKA (reference sequence). The CDR3 region is CSARGAPPKTYEQYF. DNA of the CDR3: TGCAGTGCTAGAGGAGCCCCACCGAAGACTTACGAGCAGTACTTC.

The chain couples TRBV5-1 to TRBJ2-1, with 7 positions matching TRBD2. V lost 8 bases, J lost 7 bases, and 9 bases stayed unmatched. Looked up from germline, CDR1 is SGHRS and CDR2 is YFSETQ. The CDR3 has 13 residues. CDR3 in DNA: TGCGCCAGTCAAAGCTTGGGGGGGAATGAGCAGTTCTTC. It specifies CASQSLGGNEQFF.

The chain couples TRBV5-6 to TRBJ2-7; no firm D call. The CDR3 has 16 amino acids. Germline V CDR1 and CDR2: SGHDT, YYEEEE. V shed 4 bases and J shed 0 bases, with 17 bases lying between them. CDR3 loop: CASSPGWESSSYEQYF. CDR3 coding DNA: TGTGCCAGCAGCCCAGGATGGGAATCGAGCTCCTACGAGCAGTACTTC.

The V gene is TRBV5-1, the J gene TRBJ2-1; 11 nucleotides agree with TRBD1. Per the germline V gene, CDR1 is SGHRS and CDR2 is YFSETQ. The J segment lost 1 base and the V segment lost 5 bases, leaving 11 bases of the junction unmatched. The CDR3 length is 18 residues. The CDR3 nucleotides are TGCGCCAGCAGGATCCCGGACAGGGGGCCGGGATCCTACAATGAGCAGTTCTTC. Its translation: CASRIPDRGPGSYNEQFF.

The V gene is TRBV28, the J gene TRBJ2-5; D assignment may be TRBD1 or TRBD2 (6 bases each). The CDR3 has 16 residues. Germline V CDR1 and CDR2: MDHEN, SYDVKM. Trimming removed 7 bases from V and 1 base from J, with 19 bases in between. The CDR3 is CASTGDGGRIQETQYF. DNA for the CDR3: TGTGCCAGCACCGGTGATGGGGGGCGAATCCAAGAGACCCAGTACTTC.

This clonotype was detected a few times. DNA of the CDR3: TGCAGTGCTAGGAACAATATCGGATTTACCTACGAGCAGTACTTC. This translates into CSARNNIGFTYEQYF. The rearrangement joins TRBV20-1 to TRBJ2-7; D uncertain. Trimming pared 3 bases from V and 2 bases from J, leaving 17 bases between. CDR3 length equals 15 residues. CDR1 is DFQATT and CDR2 is SNEGSKA in the germline V gene (reference sequence).

The sample holds a few counts of this clonotype. The chain has TRBV4-2 and TRBJ2-6; D is unclear. The CDR3 sequence is 18 residues long. Between the trimmed V and J ends, which lost 3 bases and 0 bases, there was a span of 15 bases. Germline assignment: CDR1 LGHNA and CDR2 YNFKEQ. The CDR3 bases are TGTGCCAGCAGCCACTCTAAGGGTGGTTCCTCTGGGGCCAACGTCCTGACTTTC. Its protein product is CASSHSKGGSSGANVLTF.

The genes are TRBV6-2 or TRBV6-3 and TRBJ1-5, with D perhaps matching TRBD1 (5 bases). Trimming took 2 bases from V and 1 from J, leaving 21 bases between them. Germline values: CDR1 MNHEY, CDR2 SVGEGT. The length of the CDR3 is 19 residues. For the CDR3, the DNA is TGTGCCAGCAGTTACCCGAGGGAGAGCAGGGTGGACAGCAATCAGCCCCAGCATTTT. As protein: CASSYPRESRVDSNQPQHF.

The sample holds a few counts of this clonotype. V gene TRBV12-3 or TRBV12-4 combines with J gene TRBJ2-4; 12 bases fit TRBD2. The trim removed 6 bases at V and 15 bases at J, leaving 9 bases unmatched. The CDR3 has 13 residues. In nucleotides, the CDR3 is TGTGCCAGCAGCAAAACTAGCGGGGGGAAGGCGTACTTC. Amino acid sequence: CASSKTSGGKAYF.

CDR3 sequence: CAIAGTGTGELFF. The CDR3 coding sequence is TGTGCCATTGCCGGGACGGGCACCGGGGAGCTGTTTTTT. The chain couples TRBV10-3 to TRBJ2-2, with D possibly being TRBD1 or TRBD2 (5 bases each). The germline V and J ends were trimmed by 9 bases and 4 bases, with 12 bases remaining between them. The CDR3 sequence is 13 residues long. The germline V gene has CDR1 ENHRY and CDR2 SYGVKD.

The chain recombines TRBV14 with TRBJ2-7, with D hard to call. The V gene's germline CDR1 is SGHDN and CDR2 FVKESK. This CDR3 has 13 residues. Trimming pared 0 bases from V and 4 bases from J, leaving 7 bases between. This CDR3 is CASSQDSRYEQYF. The DNA for the CDR3 is TGTGCCAGCAGCCAAGATAGCCGTTACGAGCAGTACTTC.

The rearrangement uses TRBV6-2 or TRBV6-3 and TRBJ1-1, with D tentatively TRBD1 (6 bases). V lost 7 bases, J lost 6 bases, and 18 bases lay in between. CDR1 and CDR2 from the germline V gene are MNHEY and SVGEGT. This CDR3 has 14 amino acids. DNA for the CDR3: TGTGCCAGCAAAAGGAACAGGGAGTTGGCTGAAGCTTTCTTT. Protein product: CASKRNRELAEAFF.

The chain recombines TRBV20-1 with TRBJ2-4, with TRBD2 matching over 8 bases. Near its end, the DNA agrees better with TRBJ2-7, so the J call may be wrong. The CDR3 spans 12 residues. The germline V gene has CDR1 DFQATT and CDR2 SNEGSKA (reference sequence). For the CDR3, the DNA is TGCAGTGGGGGACTAGACCCCTACGAGCAGTACTTC. Translating gives CSGGLDPYEQYF.

The V gene is TRBV20-1, the J gene TRBJ2-7; tentatively, D is TRBD1 (6 bases). Trimming stripped 3 bases from V and 8 bases from J, with 11 bases between. The CDR3 spans 11 residues. Per the germline V gene, CDR1 is DFQATT and CDR2 is SNEGSKA (reference sequence). The CDR3 nucleotides are TGCAGTGCTAGGACAGGTAGTCAGCAGTACTTC. This codes for CSARTGSQQYF.

A remark on this clonotype: The junction and the germline gene differ at one end; a read error may be behind it. The J gene is TRBJ2-1, the V gene TRBV4-1; D uncertain. The V gene's germline CDR1 is MGHRA and CDR2 YSYEKL. The CDR3 covers 16 residues. The CDR3 nucleotides read TGTGCCAGCAGCCAAGGGATGATTCGATCCTACAATGAGCAGTTCTTC. Its translation is CASSQGMIRSYNEQFF.

A note on this clonotype: Compared with germline, one end of the junction differs, possibly owing to a read error. The rearrangement uses TRBV5-1 and TRBJ2-1; tentative D call: TRBD2 (6 bases). Per the germline V gene, CDR1 is SGHRS and CDR2 is YFSETQ. The CDR3 covers 16 residues. The CDR3 nucleotides are TGCGCCAGCGGCTTGGTGGCCGGGAGCTCCTACAATGAGCAGTTCTTC. This codes for CASGLVAGSSYNEQFF.

This clonotype was seen once. The genes are TRBV5-1 and TRBJ1-1, with D perhaps matching TRBD1 (6 bases). The CDR3 is 15 amino acids. V shed 0 bases and J shed 8 bases, with 17 bases lying between them. Looked up from germline, CDR1 is SGHRS and CDR2 is YFSETQ. The CDR3: CASSLVVGQIPEAFF. The CDR3 DNA is TGCGCCAGCAGCTTGGTAGTCGGACAGATCCCAGAAGCTTTCTTT.

The gene calls are TRBV4-1 and TRBJ1-6; maybe TRBD1 (6 bases). Trimming shortened V by 0 bases and J by 10 bases, and 16 bases separated the two germline ends. Looked up from germline, CDR1 is MGHRA and CDR2 is YSYEKL. The CDR3 runs 16 residues. The CDR3 sequence is CASSQDGFGGRSPLHF. DNA for the CDR3: TGCGCCAGCAGCCAAGATGGGTTCGGGGGGCGCTCACCCCTCCACTTT.

J is TRBJ1-1 and V is TRBV29-1, with unresolved D. This CDR3 contains 17 residues. V was pared by 6 bases and J by 6 bases, with 29 bases between. Per germline, CDR1 SQVTM and CDR2 ANQGSEA. The CDR3 DNA reads TGCAGCGTCGACCCACTCCTAGTAACCGACGAACTTTCTGAAGCTTTCTTT. This sequence encodes CSVDPLLVTDELSEAFF. Combining the CDR3 with reference TRBV29-1 and TRBJ1-1 gives the whole variable domain SAVISQKPSRDICQRGTSLTIQCQVDSQVTMMFWYRQQPGQSLTLIATANQGSEATYESGFVIDKFPISRPNLTFSTLTVSNMSPEDSSIYLCSVDPLLVTDELSEAFFGQGTRLTVV.

The rearrangement links TRBV5-6 to TRBJ2-5, with D possibly TRBD1 on 6 matching bases. The J call may be wrong; the DNA end is better matched by TRBJ2-7. Per the germline V gene, CDR1 is SGHDT and CDR2 is YYEEEE. The length of the CDR3 is 19 residues. CDR3 loop: CASSSVKKTVTGNPNEQYF. CDR3 coding DNA: TGTGCCAGCAGCTCAGTTAAAAAAACCGTGACAGGAAACCCAAACGAGCAGTACTTC.

This clonotype was seen a few times. V usage is TRBV3-1 and J usage is TRBJ1-2; weak D call: TRBD1 (6 bases). The CDR3 is made up of 14 amino acids. The V gene lost 0 bases and the J gene lost 2 bases, with 7 bases spanning the gap. The V gene's germline CDR1 is LGHDT and CDR2 YNNKEL (reference sequence). CDR3 sequence reads: CASSQEGGNYGYTF. DNA for the CDR3: TGTGCCAGCAGCCAAGAAGGGGGGAACTATGGCTACACCTTC.

Details on this clonotype: This clone may be a read error of a much larger clone one base away. The gene calls are TRBV11-2 and TRBJ2-1, with 7 bases that match TRBD2. The closer fit of TRBJ2-7 to the DNA end suggests the J call may be wrong. The CDR3 runs to 17 residues. CDR1 and CDR2 (germline): SGHAT, FQNNGV. DNA for the CDR3: TGTGCCAGCAGCCAACAACAAGCGGGAAGCTCCTACAATGAGCAGTACTTC. Encoded protein: CASSQQQAGSSYNEQYF.